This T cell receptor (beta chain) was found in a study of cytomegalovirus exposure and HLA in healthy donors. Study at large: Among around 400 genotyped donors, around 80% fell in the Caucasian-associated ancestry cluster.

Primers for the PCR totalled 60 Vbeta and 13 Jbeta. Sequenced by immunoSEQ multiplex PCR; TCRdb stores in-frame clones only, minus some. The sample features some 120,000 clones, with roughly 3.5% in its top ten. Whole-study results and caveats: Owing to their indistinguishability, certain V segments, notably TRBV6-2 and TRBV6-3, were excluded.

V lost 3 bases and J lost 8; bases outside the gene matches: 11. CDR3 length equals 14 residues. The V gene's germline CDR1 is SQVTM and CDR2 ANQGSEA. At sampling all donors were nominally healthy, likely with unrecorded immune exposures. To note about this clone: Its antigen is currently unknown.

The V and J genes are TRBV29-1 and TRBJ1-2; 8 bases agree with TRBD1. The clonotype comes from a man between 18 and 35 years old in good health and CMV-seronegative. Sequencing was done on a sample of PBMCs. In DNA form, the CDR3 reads TGCAGCGTTGATCCTCGTCAGGGGGCAAGAGGCTACACCTTC. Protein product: CSVDPRQGARGYTF.